The rows below give T cell receptor beta chains drawn from one sample of a study of beta chain features in type 1 diabetes. Clones were read by immunoSEQ multiplex PCR, and TCRdb kept only the in-frame ones, dropping some. Among about 370,000 clones listed, around 15% were seen once. The sample comprised naive CD4+ T cells from blood. These receptor sequences come from a woman aged 18-29 years in good health. Both conserved end residues are part of each CDR3. D genes are given only for firm matches. Clone sizes are given selectively: once, few, many, or a class where the clone is expanded.

>TRBV30|TRBJ2-5|few|TRBD2
CAWSPWGAGRQTQYF
TGTGCCTGGAGTCCTTGGGGAGCGGGAAGGCAGACCCAGTACTTC
>TRBV4-1|TRBJ2-7|NA|NA
CASSQEQGYEQYF
TGCGCCAGCAGCCAGGAACAGGGCTACGAGCAGTACTTC
>TRBV7-6|TRBJ2-5|NA|NA
CASSSLRGRGETQYF
TGTGCCAGCAGCTCCCTTAGGGGCCGGGGGGAGACCCAGTACTTC
>TRBV14|TRBJ2-1|few|NA
CASAPGLYSYNEQFF
TGTGCCAGCGCCCCAGGGCTTTACTCCTACAATGAGCAGTTCTTC
>TRBV18|TRBJ2-7|NA|TRBD2
CASFSRISGTYEQYF
TGTGCCAGCTTTTCCCGGATTAGCGGGACTTACGAGCAGTACTTC
>TRBV5-1|TRBJ2-3|few|TRBD2
CASSLLAANTDTQYF
TGCGCCAGCAGCTTACTAGCGGCGAACACAGATACGCAGTATTTT
>TRBV4-2|TRBJ1-4|NA|NA
CASSQYGGRATNEKLFF
TGTGCCAGCAGCCAATACGGCGGCAGAGCAACTAATGAAAAACTGTTTTTT
>TRBV5-6|TRBJ2-1|few|TRBD2
CASSPIHTSGRTTEQFF
TGTGCCAGCAGCCCCATCCATACTAGCGGGAGGACTACTGAGCAGTTCTTC
>TRBV10-3|TRBJ2-7|NA|NA
CAISGTGYEQYF
TGTGCCATCAGTGGCACAGGATACGAGCAGTACTTC
>TRBV30|TRBJ2-5|few|TRBD1
CAWRRTGRLETQYF
TGTGCCTGGAGGCGGACAGGGAGGTTGGAGACCCAGTACTTC
>TRBV30|TRBJ2-3|few|TRBD2
CAWNSRTSRYTQYF
TGTGCCTGGAACTCTCGGACTAGTCGGTATACGCAGTATTTT
>TRBV4-3|TRBJ1-2|NA|TRBD1
CASSQALTGASNYGYTF
TGCGCCAGCAGCCAAGCCCTGACAGGGGCCTCTAACTATGGCTACACCTTC
>TRBV28|TRBJ2-6|few|NA
CASSLTAGSGANVLTF
TGTGCCAGCAGTCTTACGGCGGGGTCTGGGGCCAACGTCCTGACTTTC
>TRBV5-1|TRBJ1-2|NA|NA
CASSLGRGFSYGYTF
TGCGCCAGCAGCTTGGGTCGGGGGTTCTCCTATGGCTACACCTTC
>TRBV4-3|TRBJ2-7|NA|NA
CASSQDWAGNYEQYF
TGCGCCAGCAGCCAAGATTGGGCAGGAAACTACGAGCAGTACTTC
>TRBV14|TRBJ1-4|NA|TRBD1
CASSQNTGVGEKLFF
TGTGCCAGCAGCCAGAATACAGGGGTCGGCGAAAAACTGTTTTTT